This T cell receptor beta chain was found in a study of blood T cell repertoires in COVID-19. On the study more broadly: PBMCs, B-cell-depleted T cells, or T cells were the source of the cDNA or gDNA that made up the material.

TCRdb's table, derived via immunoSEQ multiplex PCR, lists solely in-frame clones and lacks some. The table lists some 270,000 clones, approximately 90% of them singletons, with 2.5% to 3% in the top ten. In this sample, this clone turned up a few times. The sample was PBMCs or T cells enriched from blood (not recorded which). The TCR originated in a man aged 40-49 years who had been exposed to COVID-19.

This CDR3 reads CASNFPEQATEAFF. The CDR3 DNA follows: TGTGCCAGCAACTTCCCAGAACAGGCGACTGAAGCTTTCTTT. This chain connects TRBV28 to TRBJ1-1, with D perhaps TRBD1 (5 bases). V gave up 7 bases and J gave up 5 bases, with 17 bases separating them. The germline CDR1 and CDR2 sequences are MDHEN and SYDVKM. The CDR3 totals 14 residues. Complete variable domain (other parts from reference TRBV28 and TRBJ1-1): DVKVTQSSRYLVKRTGEKVFLECVQDMDHENMFWYRQDPGLGLRLIYFSYDVKMKEKGDIPEGYSVSREKKERFSLILESASTNQTSMYLCASNFPEQATEAFFGQGTRLTVV.